The 9 T cell receptor beta chains below all came from one sample that was sequenced in a study of CD8 T cells in ankylosing spondylitis. TCRdb redid the calling of the 5' RACE reads with MiXCR, one entry per CDR3 protein. The data contain 250,000 to 300,000 distinct CDR3 sequences, 15% to 25% of them singletons. Sequencing used blood, either unsorted or a sorted T cell fraction (not recorded which). Source of these receptors: a male donor with ankylosing spondylitis or in good health (not recorded which).

With regard to this clonotype: It may be a read error: a sequence one base away is much more abundant. V usage is TRBV20-1 and J usage is TRBJ2-5; 14 bases map to TRBD2. J gave up 5 bases and V 5 bases, and 7 bases lay outside the gene matches. The CDR3 covers 15 residues. The germline V gene has CDR1 DFQATT and CDR2 SNEGSKA (reference sequence). CDR3 region: CSALGLAGVGETQYF. CDR3 nucleotide sequence: TGCAGTGCTCTGGGACTAGCGGGGGTGGGGGAGACCCAGTACTTC.

This clonotype appeared a few times. CDR3 bases: TGTGCCAGCTCACCACCAGGATTCGTCTATGGCTACACCTTC. It codes for CASSPPGFVYGYTF. This chain uses TRBV18 with TRBJ1-2; D is unclear. CDR3 length: 14 residues. V was pared by 0 bases and J by 4 bases, with 9 bases between. The germline CDR1 and CDR2 sequences are KGHSH and LQKENI.

This rearrangement joins TRBV6-5 to TRBJ2-4; weak D call: TRBD1 (6 bases). This CDR3 comprises 13 residues. V dropped 2 bases and J dropped 8 bases, with 10 bases sitting between them. Per germline, CDR1 MNHEY and CDR2 SVGAGI. CDR3 in amino acids: CASSYTQGHIQYF. The CDR3 nucleotides read TGTGCCAGCAGTTACACACAGGGACACATTCAGTACTTC.

This clonotype was recorded a few times. The J gene is TRBJ1-1, the V gene TRBV29-1; no clear D gene. Trimming stripped 5 bases from V and 1 base from J, with 5 bases between. Germline CDR1 reads SQVTM; CDR2 reads ANQGSEA. The CDR3 length is 11 residues. This CDR3 reads CSVIRNTEAFF. The CDR3 coding sequence is TGCAGCGTTATTAGGAACACTGAAGCTTTCTTT.

V is TRBV24-1 and J is TRBJ2-1; D is perhaps TRBD1 (7 bases). Germline V gene sequence: CDR1 KGHDR, CDR2 SFDVKD. CDR3 size: 15 residues. With 3 bases removed from V and 2 bases from J, the gap between germline ends came to 10 bases. The CDR3 sequence: CATSDAGQPYNEQFF. The DNA of the CDR3 is TGTGCCACCAGTGATGCGGGACAGCCCTACAATGAGCAGTTCTTC.

In this sample, this clonotype turned up many times. This chain connects TRBV10-3 to TRBJ2-1; D is uncertain. Germline V CDR1 and CDR2: ENHRY, SYGVKD. This CDR3 contains 11 residues. Trimming took off 4 bases at V and 5 bases at J, with 3 bases between the two ends. The CDR3 DNA reads TGTGCCATCAGTGCCAACAATGAGCAGTTCTTC. It specifies CAISANNEQFF.

There are a few counts of this clonotype. The V and J genes are TRBV3-1 and TRBJ2-3; no reliable D call. The germline CDR1 and CDR2 sequences are LGHDT and YNNKEL (reference sequence). The CDR3 is made up of 15 amino acids. Trimming stripped 0 bases from V and 3 bases from J, with 10 bases between. The CDR3 protein is CASSQELGFTDTQYF. The CDR3 DNA sequence: TGTGCCAGCAGCCAAGAGCTGGGGTTTACAGATACGCAGTATTTT.

This chain connects TRBV5-1 to TRBJ2-5; 10 nucleotides align to TRBD2. There are 15 residues in the CDR3. The V segment lost 4 bases and the J segment 5 bases; nucleotides outside the gene matches: 8. In germline, CDR1 is SGHRS, CDR2 YFSETQ. The CDR3 sequence: CASSVDGTSDETQYF. The CDR3 DNA is TGCGCCAGCAGCGTGGACGGGACTAGCGATGAGACCCAGTACTTC. Supplemented by reference TRBV5-1 and TRBJ2-5, the full variable domain reads KAGVTQTPRYLIKTRGQQVTLSCSPISGHRSVSWYQQTPGQGLQFLFEYFSETQRNKGNFPGRFSGRQFSNSRSEMNVSTLELGDSALYLCASSVDGTSDETQYFGPGTRLLVL.

This chain connects TRBV4-1 to TRBJ2-2; D is perhaps TRBD1 or TRBD2 (5 bases each). Trimming took 6 bases from V and 6 from J, leaving 8 bases between them. This CDR3 is built from 12 residues. CDR1 is MGHRA and CDR2 is YSYEKL in the germline V gene. CDR3 in amino acids: CASRRGPGELFF. CDR3 nucleotides: TGCGCCAGCAGGAGGGGTCCCGGGGAGCTGTTTTTT.